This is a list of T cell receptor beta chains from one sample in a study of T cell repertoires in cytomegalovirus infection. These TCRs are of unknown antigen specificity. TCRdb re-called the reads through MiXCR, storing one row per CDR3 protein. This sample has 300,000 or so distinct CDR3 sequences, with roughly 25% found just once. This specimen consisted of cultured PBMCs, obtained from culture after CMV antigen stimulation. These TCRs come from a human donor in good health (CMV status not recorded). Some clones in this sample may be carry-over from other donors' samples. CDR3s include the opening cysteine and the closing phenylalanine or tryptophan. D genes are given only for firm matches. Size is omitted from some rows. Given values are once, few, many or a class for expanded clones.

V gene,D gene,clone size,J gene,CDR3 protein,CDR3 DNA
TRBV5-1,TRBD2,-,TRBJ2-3,CASSLVPAGGIDTQYF,TGCGCCAGCAGCTTGGTACCGGCGGGAGGTATTGATACGCAGTATTTT
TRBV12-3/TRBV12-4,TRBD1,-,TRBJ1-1,CASSPGDRARVNTEAFF,TGTGCCAGCAGTCCGGGGGACAGGGCGAGGGTGAACACTGAAGCTTTCTTT
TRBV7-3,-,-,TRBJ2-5,CASSLGGSTRETQYF,TGTGCCAGCAGCTTAGGGGGTAGCACGCGGGAGACCCAGTACTTC
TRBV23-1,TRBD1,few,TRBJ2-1,CATKEGQGGDEQFF,TGCGCCACCAAAGAGGGACAGGGGGGCGATGAGCAGTTCTTC
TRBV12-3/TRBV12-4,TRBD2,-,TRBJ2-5,CASSFGGTNREGAQYF,TGTGCCAGCAGTTTCGGGGGGACTAATCGGGAAGGGGCCCAGTACTTC
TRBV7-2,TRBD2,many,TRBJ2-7,CASSLGSGGVYEQYF,TGTGCCAGCAGCTTAGGGTCGGGAGGAGTCTACGAGCAGTACTTC
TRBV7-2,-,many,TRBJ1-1,CASNDAGGRKAFF,TGTGCCAGCAACGATGCTGGGGGGCGCAAAGCTTTCTTT
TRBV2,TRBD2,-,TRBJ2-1,CASKLAGRDEQFF,TGTGCCAGCAAACTAGCGGGAAGGGATGAGCAGTTCTTC
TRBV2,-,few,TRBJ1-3,CASSDGTTITSGNTIYF,TGTGCCAGCAGTGACGGGACGACCATAACCTCTGGAAACACCATATATTTT
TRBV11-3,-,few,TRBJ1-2,CASSPGPARGYTF,TGTGCCAGCAGCCCGGGCCCGGCTCGCGGCTACACCTTC
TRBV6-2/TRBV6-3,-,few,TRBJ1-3,CASSYSPAIGNTIYF,TGTGCCAGCAGTTACTCCCCAGCGATCGGAAACACCATATATTTT
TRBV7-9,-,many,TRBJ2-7,CASSITAEKSYEQYF,TGTGCCAGCAGCATTACAGCAGAGAAGTCCTACGAGCAGTACTTC